This TCR beta chain was sequenced in a study of T cell responses to AZD1222 COVID-19 vaccine. The data were produced by immunoSEQ multiplex PCR, yet TCRdb's version contains in-frame clones alone and is incomplete. This sample has about 78,000 clones, with about nine tenths found just once. Pooled together were second doses at about 4 or about 12 weeks. This specimen consisted of peripheral blood, obtained 28 days after the second AZD1222 dose. This receptor was identified in an adult who received the AZD1222 COVID-19 vaccine.

The CDR3 coding sequence is TGTGCCAGCAGCTCCGGGACAGGGGAAGGGGCCTATGGCTACACCTTC. Translating gives CASSSGTGEGAYGYTF. The rearrangement uses TRBV5-4 and TRBJ1-2; 10 bases match TRBD1. The CDR3 consists of 16 residues. The J segment lost 4 bases and the V segment lost 3 bases, leaving 9 bases of the junction unmatched. Germline CDR1 and CDR2: SGHNT and YYREEE (reference sequence).